The sequence of this TCR beta chain was determined in a study of beta chain features in type 1 diabetes. Study-level information: Age and gender were similar between patients and healthy donors, as were cell yields.

Isolated RNA was reverse transcribed in full, so expressed TCRB transcripts were sequenced. Generated by immunoSEQ multiplex PCR, the TCRdb table keeps only in-frame clones and is missing some. The data hold about 260,000 clones, with 20% observed a single time. Germline values: CDR1 MGHRA, CDR2 YSYEKL. The CDR3 is 17 residues long. V lost 0 bases to trimming and J lost 6 bases, with 15 bases between them. Points on this clone: Antigen unknown.

Study results and caveats: Moderately but significantly shorter TCRB CDR3s were found in Type 1 diabetes patients in all four CD4+ subsets.

The chain links TRBV4-1 to TRBJ1-6; possibly TRBD1 for D (5 bases). The sample consisted of naive CD4+ T cells from blood. The sequence derives from a woman between 40 and 50 years old with type 1 diabetes. DNA of the CDR3: TGCGCCAGCAGCCAAGAGCCACGCAGGGCTTCTAATTCACCCCTCCACTTT. It yields the protein CASSQEPRRASNSPLHF.